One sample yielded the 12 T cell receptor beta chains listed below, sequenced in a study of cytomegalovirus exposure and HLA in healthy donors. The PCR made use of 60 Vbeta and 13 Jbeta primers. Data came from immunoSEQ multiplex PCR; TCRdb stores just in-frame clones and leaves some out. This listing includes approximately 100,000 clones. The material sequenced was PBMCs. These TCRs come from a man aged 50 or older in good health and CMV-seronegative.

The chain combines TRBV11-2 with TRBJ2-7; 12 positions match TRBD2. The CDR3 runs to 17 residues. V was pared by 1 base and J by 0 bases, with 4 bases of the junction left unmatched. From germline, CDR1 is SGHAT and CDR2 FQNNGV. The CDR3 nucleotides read TGTGCCAGCAGCTTAGCACTAGCGGGGGGACTCTCCTACGAGCAGTACTTC. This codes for CASSLALAGGLSYEQYF.

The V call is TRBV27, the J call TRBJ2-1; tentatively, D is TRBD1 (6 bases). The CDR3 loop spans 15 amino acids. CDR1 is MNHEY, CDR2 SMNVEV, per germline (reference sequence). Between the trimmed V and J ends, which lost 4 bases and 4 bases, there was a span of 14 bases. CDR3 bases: TGTGCCAGCAGTTCCCACGGGACACGATACAATGAGCAGTTCTTC. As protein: CASSSHGTRYNEQFF.

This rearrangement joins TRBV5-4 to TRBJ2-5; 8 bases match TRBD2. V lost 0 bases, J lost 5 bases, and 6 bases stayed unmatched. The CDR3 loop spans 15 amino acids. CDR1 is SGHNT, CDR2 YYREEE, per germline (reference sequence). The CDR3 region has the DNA TGTGCCAGCAGCTTGGAGGGCGGGAGGTGGGAGACCCAGTACTTC. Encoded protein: CASSLEGGRWETQYF. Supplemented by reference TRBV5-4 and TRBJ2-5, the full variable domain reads ETGVTQSPTHLIKTRGQQVTLRCSSQSGHNTVSWYQQALGQGPQFIFQYYREEENGRGNFPPRFSGLQFPNYSSELNVNALELDDSALYLCASSLEGGRWETQYFGPGTRLLVL.

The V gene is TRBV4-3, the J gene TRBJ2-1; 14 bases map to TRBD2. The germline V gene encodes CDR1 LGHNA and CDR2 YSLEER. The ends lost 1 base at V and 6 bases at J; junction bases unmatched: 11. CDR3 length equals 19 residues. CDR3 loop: CASSQGVRLAGGLGNEQFF. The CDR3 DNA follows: TGCGCCAGCAGCCAAGGGGTTCGACTAGCGGGGGGGCTTGGCAATGAGCAGTTCTTC.

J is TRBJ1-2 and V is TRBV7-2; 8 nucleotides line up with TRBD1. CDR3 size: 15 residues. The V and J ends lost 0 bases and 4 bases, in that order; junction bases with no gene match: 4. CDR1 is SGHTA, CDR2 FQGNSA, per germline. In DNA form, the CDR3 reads TGTGCCAGCAGCTTAGCACAGGGGGTAGGCTATGGCTACACCTTC. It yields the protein CASSLAQGVGYGYTF.

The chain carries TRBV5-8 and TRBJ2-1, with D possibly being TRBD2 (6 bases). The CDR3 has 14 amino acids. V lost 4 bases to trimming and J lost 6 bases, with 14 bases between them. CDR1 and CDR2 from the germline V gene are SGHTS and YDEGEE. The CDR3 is CASSTYGTPNEQFF. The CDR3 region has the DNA TGTGCCAGCAGCACCTACGGGACTCCCAATGAGCAGTTCTTC.

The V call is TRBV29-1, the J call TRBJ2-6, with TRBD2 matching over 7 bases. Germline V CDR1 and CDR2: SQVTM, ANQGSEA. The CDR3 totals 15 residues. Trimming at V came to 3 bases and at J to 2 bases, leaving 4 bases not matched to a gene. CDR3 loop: CSVDVGGTGANVLTF. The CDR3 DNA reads TGCAGCGTTGATGTCGGGGGGACTGGGGCCAACGTCCTGACTTTC.

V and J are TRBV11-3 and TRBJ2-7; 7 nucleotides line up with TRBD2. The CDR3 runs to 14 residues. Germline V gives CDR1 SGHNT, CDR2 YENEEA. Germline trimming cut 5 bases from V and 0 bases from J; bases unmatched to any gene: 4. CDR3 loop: CASSPLADSYEQYF. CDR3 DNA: TGTGCCAGCAGCCCCCTAGCGGACTCCTACGAGCAGTACTTC.

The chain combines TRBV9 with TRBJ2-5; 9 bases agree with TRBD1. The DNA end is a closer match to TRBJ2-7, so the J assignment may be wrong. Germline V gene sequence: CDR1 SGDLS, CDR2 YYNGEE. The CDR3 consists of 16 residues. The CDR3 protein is CASSVAPTGGAYEQYF. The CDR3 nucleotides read TGTGCCAGCAGCGTAGCCCCGACAGGGGGGGCCTACGAGCAGTACTTC.

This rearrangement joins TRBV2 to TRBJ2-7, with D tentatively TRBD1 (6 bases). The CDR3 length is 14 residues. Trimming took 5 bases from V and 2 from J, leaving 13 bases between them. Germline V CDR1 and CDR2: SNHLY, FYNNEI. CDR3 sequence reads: CASSYRVGTYEQYF. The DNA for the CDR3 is TGTGCCAGCAGTTACAGGGTCGGGACCTACGAGCAGTACTTC.

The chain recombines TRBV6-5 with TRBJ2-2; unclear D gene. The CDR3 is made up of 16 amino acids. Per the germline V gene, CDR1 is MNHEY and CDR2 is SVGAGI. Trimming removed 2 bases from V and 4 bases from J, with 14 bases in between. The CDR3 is CASSYNPGEGTGELFF. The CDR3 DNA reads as TGTGCCAGCAGTTACAATCCCGGAGAAGGCACCGGGGAGCTGTTTTTT.

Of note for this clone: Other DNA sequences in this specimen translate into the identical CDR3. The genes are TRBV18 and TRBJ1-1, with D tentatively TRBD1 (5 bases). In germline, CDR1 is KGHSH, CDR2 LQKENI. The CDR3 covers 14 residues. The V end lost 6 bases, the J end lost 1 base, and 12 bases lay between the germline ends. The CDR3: CASSLGQGNTEAFF. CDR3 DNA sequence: TGTGCCAGCTCCCTAGGGCAGGGGAACACTGAAGCTTTCTTT.